A single sample gave rise to the 8 T cell receptor beta chains below, sequenced in a study of blood T cell repertoires in COVID-19 (dated by TCRdb to the early 2020s). Receptor amplification or capture employed the immunoSEQ multiplex PCR assay. TCRdb provides this immuneACCESS table in a form limited to in-frame rearrangements. Some clones are lacking; in checked studies, under half of them reflect an unresolved V gene, and why the rest are absent is not known. For this sample the table gives roughly 310,000 clones, of which about nine tenths were detected only once. The biggest ten clones account for 9.5% of the sample. Sequencing used PBMCs or T cells enriched from blood (not recorded which). These receptors originate from a woman in her forties who had recovered from COVID-19.

The chain recombines TRBV7-8 with TRBJ1-2, with 7 bases matching TRBD1. The junction had 8 bases not matched to a gene; V was cut back by 0 bases and J by 4 bases. Germline loops: CDR1 SGHVS, CDR2 FQNEAQ. This CDR3 contains 16 residues. DNA of the CDR3: TGTGCCAGCAGCTTAGCGGGGACAGAGGCTACCTATGGCTACACCTTC. Translating gives CASSLAGTEATYGYTF.

The chain employs TRBV4-3 and TRBJ2-1; 9 nucleotides line up with TRBD2. Germline CDR1 is LGHNA and CDR2 is YSLEER. V lost 3 bases to trimming and J lost 5 bases; unmatched junction nucleotides: 2. The CDR3 loop spans 14 amino acids. The CDR3 nucleotides are TGCGCCAGCAGCCAGCTAGCGGGGAACAATGAGCAGTTCTTC. This codes for CASSQLAGNNEQFF.

This clone has just one count. The chain has TRBV4-2 and TRBJ2-1, with 14 bases fitting TRBD2. Germline V gene sequence: CDR1 LGHNA, CDR2 YNFKEQ. The V and J ends lost 0 bases and 7 bases, in that order; junction bases with no gene match: 5. This CDR3 is built from 17 residues. DNA for the CDR3: TGTGCCAGCAGCCAAGAGGGACTAGCGGGAGATTTTAATGAGCAGTTCTTC. It yields the protein CASSQEGLAGDFNEQFF.

The chain links TRBV6-5 to TRBJ1-6, with 8 nucleotides matching TRBD1. V was clipped by 1 base and J by 7 bases; unmatched bases: 3. Germline CDR1 MNHEY, CDR2 SVGAGI. The CDR3 is 15 residues long. CDR3 nucleotide sequence: TGTGCCAGCAGTTACTTACGACAGGGGAATTCACCCCTCCACTTT. This translates into CASSYLRQGNSPLHF.

The chain combines TRBV19 with TRBJ1-3; a weak D match, TRBD1 (6 bases). Germline CDR1 and CDR2: LNHDA and SQIVND (reference sequence). V was clipped by 7 bases and J by 0 bases, with 13 bases between them. This CDR3 comprises 15 residues. The CDR3 region is CASTRDTDSGNTIYF. The CDR3 DNA follows: TGTGCCAGTACTCGGGACACTGACTCTGGAAACACCATATATTTT.

The J gene is TRBJ1-5, the V gene TRBV28; D is perhaps TRBD1 (5 bases). Germline V gives CDR1 MDHEN, CDR2 SYDVKM. Trimming removed 5 bases from V and 0 bases from J, with 11 bases in between. The CDR3 length is 15 residues. CDR3 region: CASSADTDSNQPQHF. CDR3 nucleotides: TGTGCCAGCAGTGCGGACACCGATAGCAATCAGCCCCAGCATTTT.

The genes are TRBV15 and TRBJ2-7; possibly TRBD2 for D (7 bases). This CDR3 comprises 14 residues. The germline gives CDR1 LNHNV, CDR2 YYDKDF (reference sequence). The V end lost 5 bases, the J end lost 6 bases, and 17 bases lay between the germline ends. CDR3 loop: CATSWSGGSAEQYF. DNA for the CDR3: TGTGCCACCAGCTGGTCGGGGGGCTCCGCCGAGCAGTACTTC. The full variable domain, in which reference TRBV15 and TRBJ2-7 provide the parts outside the CDR3, is DAMVIQNPRYQVTQFGKPVTLSCSQTLNHNVMYWYQQKSSQAPKLLFHYYDKDFNNEADTPDNFQSRRPNTSFCFLDIRSPGLGDTAMYLCATSWSGGSAEQYFGPGTRLTVT.

This clone showed up just once. The chain recombines TRBV11-3 with TRBJ2-2; 9 bases line up with TRBD1. Trimming took 4 bases from V and 6 from J; bases not matched to a gene: 15. Germline loops: CDR1 SGHNT, CDR2 YENEEA. CDR3 length: 18 residues. The CDR3 sequence: CASSSRTGEGGKPGELFF. The CDR3 coding sequence is TGTGCCAGCAGCTCCAGGACAGGGGAGGGCGGCAAGCCCGGGGAGCTGTTTTTT.